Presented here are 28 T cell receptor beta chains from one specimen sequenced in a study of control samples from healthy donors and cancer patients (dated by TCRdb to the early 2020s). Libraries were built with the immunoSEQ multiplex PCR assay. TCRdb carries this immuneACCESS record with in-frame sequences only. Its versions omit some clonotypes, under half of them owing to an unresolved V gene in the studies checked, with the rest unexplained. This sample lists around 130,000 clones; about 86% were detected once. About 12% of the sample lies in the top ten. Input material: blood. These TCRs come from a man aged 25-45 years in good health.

CDR3 protein: CATSRERALIIEGTEAFF. The DNA for the CDR3 is TGTGCCACCAGCAGAGAGCGAGCCCTAATTATTGAAGGCACTGAAGCTTTCTTT. This sequence joins TRBV15 and TRBJ1-1; D remains ambiguous. The V gene's germline CDR1 is LNHNV and CDR2 YYDKDF (reference sequence). This CDR3 spans 18 amino acids. Trimming left V 0 bases short and J 4 bases short, with 21 bases between.

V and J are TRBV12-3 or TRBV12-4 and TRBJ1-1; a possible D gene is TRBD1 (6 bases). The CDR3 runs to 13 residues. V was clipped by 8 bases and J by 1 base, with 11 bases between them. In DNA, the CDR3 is TGTGCCAGCCAAAGGGGGGGGAACACTGAAGCTTTCTTT. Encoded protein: CASQRGGNTEAFF.

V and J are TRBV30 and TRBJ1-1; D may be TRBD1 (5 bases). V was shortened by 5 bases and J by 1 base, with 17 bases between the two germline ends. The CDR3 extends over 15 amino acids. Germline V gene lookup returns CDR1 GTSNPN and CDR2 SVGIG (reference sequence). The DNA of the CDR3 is TGTGCCTGGGCCCCCTCTAGGGGTTGGAACACTGAAGCTTTCTTT. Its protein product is CAWAPSRGWNTEAFF. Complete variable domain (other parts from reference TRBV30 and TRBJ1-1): SQTIHQWPATLVQPVGSPLSLECTVEGTSNPNLYWYRQAAGRGLQLLFYSVGIGQISSEVPQNLSASRPQDRQFILSSKKLLLSDSGFYLCAWAPSRGWNTEAFFGQGTRLTVV.

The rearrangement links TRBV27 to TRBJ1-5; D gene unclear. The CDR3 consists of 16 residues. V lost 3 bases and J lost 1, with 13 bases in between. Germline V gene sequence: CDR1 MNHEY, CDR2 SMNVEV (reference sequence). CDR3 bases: TGTGCCAGCAGTTTCTTAGGGCGTTTAAGCAATCAGCCCCAGCATTTT. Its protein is CASSFLGRLSNQPQHF.

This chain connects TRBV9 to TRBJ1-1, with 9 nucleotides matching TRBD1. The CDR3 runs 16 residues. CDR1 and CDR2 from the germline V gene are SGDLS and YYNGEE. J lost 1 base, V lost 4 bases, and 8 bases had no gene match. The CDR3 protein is CASSFITGGANTEAFF. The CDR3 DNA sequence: TGTGCCAGCAGCTTCATTACAGGGGGCGCGAACACTGAAGCTTTCTTT. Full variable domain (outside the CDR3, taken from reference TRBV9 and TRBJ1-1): DSGVTQTPKHLITATGQRVTLRCSPRSGDLSVYWYQQSLDQGLQFLIQYYNGEERAKGNILERFSAQQFPDLHSELNLSSLELGDSALYFCASSFITGGANTEAFFGQGTRLTVV.

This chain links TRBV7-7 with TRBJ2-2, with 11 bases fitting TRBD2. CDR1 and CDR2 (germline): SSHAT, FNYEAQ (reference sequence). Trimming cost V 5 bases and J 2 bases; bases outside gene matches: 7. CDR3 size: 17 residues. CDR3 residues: CASSLSGGADNTGELFF. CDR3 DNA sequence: TGTGCCAGCAGCCTTAGCGGGGGGGCCGATAACACCGGGGAGCTGTTTTTT.

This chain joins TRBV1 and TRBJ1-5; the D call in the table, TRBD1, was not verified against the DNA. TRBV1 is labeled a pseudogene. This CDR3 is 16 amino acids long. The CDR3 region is CTSSRPPDRGHQPQHF. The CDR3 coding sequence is TGCACCAGCAGCCGCCCACCCGACAGGGGCCATCAGCCCCAGCATTTT.

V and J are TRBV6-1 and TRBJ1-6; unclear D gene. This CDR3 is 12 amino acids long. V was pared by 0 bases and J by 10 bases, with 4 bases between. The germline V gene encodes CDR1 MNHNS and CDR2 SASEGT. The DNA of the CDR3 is TGTGCCAGCAGTGAAGCGCGGTCACCCCTCCACTTT. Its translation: CASSEARSPLHF.

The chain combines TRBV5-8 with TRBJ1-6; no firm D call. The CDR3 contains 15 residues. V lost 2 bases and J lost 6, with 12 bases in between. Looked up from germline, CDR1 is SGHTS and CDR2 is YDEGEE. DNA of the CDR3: TGTGCCAGCAGCTTCGGATCCAGAGTTAATTCACCCCTCCACTTT. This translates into CASSFGSRVNSPLHF.

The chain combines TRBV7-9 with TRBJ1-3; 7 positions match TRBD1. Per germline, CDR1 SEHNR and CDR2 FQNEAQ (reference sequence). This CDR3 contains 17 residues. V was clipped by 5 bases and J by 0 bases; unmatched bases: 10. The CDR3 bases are TGTGCCAGCAGCGGTGGGACAGCCCAGAGCTCTGGAAACACCATATATTTT. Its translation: CASSGGTAQSSGNTIYF.

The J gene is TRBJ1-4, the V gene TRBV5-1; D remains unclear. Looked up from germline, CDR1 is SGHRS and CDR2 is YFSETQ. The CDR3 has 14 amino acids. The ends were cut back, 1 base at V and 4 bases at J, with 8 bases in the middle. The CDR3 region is CASSLNSFNEKLFF. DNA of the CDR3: TGCGCCAGCAGCTTGAACAGCTTTAATGAAAAACTGTTTTTT.

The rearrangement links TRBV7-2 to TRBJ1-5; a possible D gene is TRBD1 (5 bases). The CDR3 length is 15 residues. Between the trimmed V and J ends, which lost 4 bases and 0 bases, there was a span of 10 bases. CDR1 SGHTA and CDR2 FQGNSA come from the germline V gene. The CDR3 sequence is CASSYVGDSNQPQHF. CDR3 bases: TGTGCCAGCAGCTACGTGGGGGATAGCAATCAGCCCCAGCATTTT.

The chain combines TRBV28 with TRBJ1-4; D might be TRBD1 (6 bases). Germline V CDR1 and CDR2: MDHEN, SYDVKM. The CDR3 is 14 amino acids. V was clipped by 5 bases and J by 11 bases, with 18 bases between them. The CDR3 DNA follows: TGTGCCAGCAGTCCGGGACAAACCAGGGAGAAACTGTTTTTT. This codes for CASSPGQTREKLFF.

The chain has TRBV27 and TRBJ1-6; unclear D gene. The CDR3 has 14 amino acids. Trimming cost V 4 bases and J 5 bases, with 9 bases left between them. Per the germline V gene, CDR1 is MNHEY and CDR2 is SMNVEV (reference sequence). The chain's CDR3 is CASSYLSNNSPLHF. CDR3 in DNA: TGTGCCAGCAGTTACCTTTCAAATAATTCACCCCTCCACTTT.

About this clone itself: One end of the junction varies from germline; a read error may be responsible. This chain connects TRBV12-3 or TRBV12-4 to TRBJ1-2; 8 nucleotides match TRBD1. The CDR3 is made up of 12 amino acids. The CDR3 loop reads CASSPGGVLTAF. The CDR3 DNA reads TGTGCCAGCAGTCCAGGGGGCGTCCTTACCGCCTTC.

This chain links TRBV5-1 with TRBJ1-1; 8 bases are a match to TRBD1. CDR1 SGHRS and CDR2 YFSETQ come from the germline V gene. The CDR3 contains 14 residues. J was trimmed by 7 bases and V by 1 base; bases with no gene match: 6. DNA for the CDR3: TGCGCCAGCAGCTTGAGGCAGGGGGCTGGTGAAGCTTTCTTT. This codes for CASSLRQGAGEAFF.

CDR3 region: CASSHGLPADTQYF. The CDR3 bases are TGTGCCAGCAGCCACGGACTCCCCGCAGATACGCAGTATTTT. The V and J genes are TRBV3-1 (or the pseudogene TRBV3-2) and TRBJ2-3; weak D call: TRBD2 (5 bases). Germline CDR1 is LGHDT and CDR2 is YNNKEL (reference sequence). CDR3 length equals 14 residues. V was trimmed by 3 bases and J by 4 bases, leaving 11 bases between them.

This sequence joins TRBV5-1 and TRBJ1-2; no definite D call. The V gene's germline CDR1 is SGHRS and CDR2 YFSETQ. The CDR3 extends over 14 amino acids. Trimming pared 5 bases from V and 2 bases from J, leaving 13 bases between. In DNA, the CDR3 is TGCGCCAGCAGGATGTCAGTGGAGAACTATGGCTACACCTTC. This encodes CASRMSVENYGYTF.

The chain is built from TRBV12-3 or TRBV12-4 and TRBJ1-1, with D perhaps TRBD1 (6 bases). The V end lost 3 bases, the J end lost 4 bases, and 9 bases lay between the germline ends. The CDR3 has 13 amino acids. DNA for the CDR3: TGTGCCAGCAGTTTTGGCAGGGGCACTGAAGCTTTCTTT. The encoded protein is CASSFGRGTEAFF.

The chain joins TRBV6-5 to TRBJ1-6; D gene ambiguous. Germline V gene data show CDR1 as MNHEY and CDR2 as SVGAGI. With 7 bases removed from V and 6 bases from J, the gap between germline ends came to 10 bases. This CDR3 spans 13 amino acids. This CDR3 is CASTQKLNSPLHF. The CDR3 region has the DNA TGTGCCAGCACACAGAAGCTTAATTCACCCCTCCACTTT.

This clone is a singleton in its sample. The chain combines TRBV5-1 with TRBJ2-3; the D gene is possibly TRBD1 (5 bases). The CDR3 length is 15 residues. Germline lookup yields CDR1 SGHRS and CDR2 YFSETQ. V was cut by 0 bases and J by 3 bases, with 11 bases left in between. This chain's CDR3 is CASSLGQGLTDTQYF. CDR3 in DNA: TGCGCCAGCAGCTTGGGTCAGGGCCTTACAGATACGCAGTATTTT. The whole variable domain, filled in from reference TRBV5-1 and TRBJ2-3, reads KAGVTQTPRYLIKTRGQQVTLSCSPISGHRSVSWYQQTPGQGLQFLFEYFSETQRNKGNFPGRFSGRQFSNSRSEMNVSTLELGDSALYLCASSLGQGLTDTQYFGPGTRLTVL.

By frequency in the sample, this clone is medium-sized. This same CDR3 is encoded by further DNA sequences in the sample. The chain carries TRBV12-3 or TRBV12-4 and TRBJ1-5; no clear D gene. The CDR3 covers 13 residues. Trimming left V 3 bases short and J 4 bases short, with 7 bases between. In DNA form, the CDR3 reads TGTGCCAGCAGTTTTTCGGGGAATCAGCCCCAGCATTTT. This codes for CASSFSGNQPQHF.

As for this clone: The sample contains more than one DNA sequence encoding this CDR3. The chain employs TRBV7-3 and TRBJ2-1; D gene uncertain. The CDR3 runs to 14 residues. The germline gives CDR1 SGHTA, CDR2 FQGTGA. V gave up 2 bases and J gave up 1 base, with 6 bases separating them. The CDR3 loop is CASSLVGSYNEQFF. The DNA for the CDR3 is TGTGCCAGCAGCTTAGTGGGTTCCTACAATGAGCAGTTCTTC.

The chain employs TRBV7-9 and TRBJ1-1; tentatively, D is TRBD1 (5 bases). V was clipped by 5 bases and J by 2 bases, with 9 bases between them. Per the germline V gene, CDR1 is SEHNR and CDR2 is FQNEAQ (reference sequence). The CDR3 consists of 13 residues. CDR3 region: CASSRDVNTEAFF. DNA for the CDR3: TGTGCCAGCAGCCGGGACGTTAACACTGAAGCTTTCTTT. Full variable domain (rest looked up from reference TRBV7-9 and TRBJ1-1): DTGVSQNPRHKITKRGQNVTFRCDPISEHNRLYWYRQTLGQGPEFLTYFQNEAQLEKSRLLSDRFSAERPKGSFSTLEIQRTEQGDSAMYLCASSRDVNTEAFFGQGTRLTVV.

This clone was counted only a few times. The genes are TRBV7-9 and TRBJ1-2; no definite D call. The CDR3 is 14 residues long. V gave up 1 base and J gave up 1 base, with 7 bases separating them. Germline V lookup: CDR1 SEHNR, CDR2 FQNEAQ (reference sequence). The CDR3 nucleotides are TGTGCCAGCAGCTTAGTCAGACTTAACTATGGCTACACCTTC. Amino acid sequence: CASSLVRLNYGYTF.

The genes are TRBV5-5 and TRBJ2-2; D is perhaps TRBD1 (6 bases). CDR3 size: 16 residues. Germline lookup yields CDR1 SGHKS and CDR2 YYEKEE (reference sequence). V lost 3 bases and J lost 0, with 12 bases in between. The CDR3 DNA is TGTGCCAGCAGCTCTTGGGGGACAACGAACACCGGGGAGCTGTTTTTT. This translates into CASSSWGTTNTGELFF.

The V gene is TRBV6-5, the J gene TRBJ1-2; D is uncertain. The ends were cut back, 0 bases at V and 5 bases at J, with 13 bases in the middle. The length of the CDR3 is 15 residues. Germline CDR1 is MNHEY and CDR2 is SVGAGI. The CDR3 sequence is CASSYSSADPYGYTF. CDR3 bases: TGTGCCAGCAGTTACTCGTCTGCCGACCCATATGGCTACACCTTC.

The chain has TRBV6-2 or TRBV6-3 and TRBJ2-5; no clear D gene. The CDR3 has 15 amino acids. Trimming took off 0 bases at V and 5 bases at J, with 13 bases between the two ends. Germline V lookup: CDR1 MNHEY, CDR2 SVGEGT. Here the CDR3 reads CASSYSKQSWETQYF. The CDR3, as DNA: TGTGCCAGCAGTTACTCAAAACAGAGCTGGGAGACCCAGTACTTC.